One and the same sample provided the 4 T cell receptor beta chains below, sequenced in a study of T cell repertoires in cytomegalovirus infection (dated by TCRdb to between 2018 and 2021). TCRdb lists the instrument as Illumina HiSeq 1500. In-frame beta chains were kept once TCRdb had trimmed the public reads at Q25 with fastp and called clones with MiXCR. For every CDR3 protein sequence, its rows merge into one entry that carries the most common genes and DNA. This sample gives approximately 170,000 distinct CDR3 sequences in total; roughly an eighth of them show up just once. About a quarter of the sample lies in the top ten. The sample consisted of PBMCs. Source of these receptors: a human donor in good health (CMV status not recorded). Some clones in this sample may be carry-over from other donors' samples.

This chain links TRBV10-3 with TRBJ2-7, with D possibly TRBD1 on 5 matching bases. Germline V CDR1 and CDR2: ENHRY, SYGVKD. CDR3 size: 14 residues. V shed 4 bases and J shed 3 bases, with 13 bases lying between them. The CDR3 sequence is CAISGGDVDYEQYF. DNA of the CDR3: TGTGCCATCAGTGGGGGCGACGTTGACTACGAGCAGTACTTC.

V usage is TRBV4-1 and J usage is TRBJ1-1; 12 bases line up with TRBD1. The V gene end was trimmed by 5 bases and the J gene end by 6 bases; junction bases not matched to a gene: 7. CDR1 is MGHRA, CDR2 YSYEKL, per germline. The CDR3 is 15 residues long. CDR3 sequence reads: CASSAPGTGGPEAFF. For the CDR3, the DNA is TGCGCCAGCAGCGCCCCCGGGACAGGGGGCCCTGAAGCTTTCTTT.

This clonotype occurred a few times. The chain links TRBV6-2 or TRBV6-3 to TRBJ2-7; 7 positions agree with TRBD1. Germline CDR1 and CDR2: MNHEY and SVGEGT. The CDR3 is 14 amino acids. V lost 2 bases, J lost 7 bases, and 8 bases stayed unmatched. CDR3 bases: TGTGCCAGCAGTTACAGGACAGGACCGCGTGAGCAGTACTTC. It translates to CASSYRTGPREQYF.

In its sample, this clonotype was seen a few times. The chain has TRBV28 and TRBJ1-2; D call uncertain. The CDR3 sequence is 14 residues long. The V end was cut by 5 bases, the J end by 1 base, with 11 bases between. Germline CDR1 MDHEN, CDR2 SYDVKM. The CDR3 sequence: CASSATDRNYGYTF. CDR3 nucleotide sequence: TGTGCCAGCAGTGCCACAGACCGTAACTATGGCTACACCTTC.